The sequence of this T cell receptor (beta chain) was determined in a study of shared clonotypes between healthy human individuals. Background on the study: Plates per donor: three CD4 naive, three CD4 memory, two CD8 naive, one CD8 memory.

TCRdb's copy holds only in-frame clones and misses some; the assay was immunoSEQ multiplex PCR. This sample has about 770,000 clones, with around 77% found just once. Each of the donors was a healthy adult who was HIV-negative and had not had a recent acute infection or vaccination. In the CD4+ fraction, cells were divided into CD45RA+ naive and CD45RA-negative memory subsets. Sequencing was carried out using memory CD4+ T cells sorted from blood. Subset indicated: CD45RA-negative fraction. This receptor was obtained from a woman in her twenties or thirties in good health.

The CDR3 loop is CASSESDRSSTDTQYF. The CDR3 bases are TGTGCCAGCAGTGAGTCTGACAGGAGCAGCACAGATACGCAGTATTTT. The rearrangement joins TRBV25-1 to TRBJ2-3; perhaps TRBD1 as D (6 bases). The CDR3 length is 16 residues. Germline lookup yields CDR1 MGHDK and CDR2 SYGVNS. V was trimmed by 3 bases and J by 0 bases, leaving 13 bases between them.